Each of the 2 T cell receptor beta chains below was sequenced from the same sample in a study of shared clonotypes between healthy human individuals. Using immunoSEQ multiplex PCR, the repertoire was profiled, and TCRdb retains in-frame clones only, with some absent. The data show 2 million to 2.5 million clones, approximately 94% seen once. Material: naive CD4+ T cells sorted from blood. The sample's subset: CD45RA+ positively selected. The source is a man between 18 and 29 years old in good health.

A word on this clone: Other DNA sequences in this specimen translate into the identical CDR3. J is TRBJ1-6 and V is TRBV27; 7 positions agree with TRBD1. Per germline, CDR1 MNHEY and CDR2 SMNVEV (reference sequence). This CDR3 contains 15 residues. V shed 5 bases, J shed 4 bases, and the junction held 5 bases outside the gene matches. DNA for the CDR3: TGTGCCAGCAGTCCGCGGACAGGTTATAATTCACCCCTCCACTTT. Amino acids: CASSPRTGYNSPLHF.

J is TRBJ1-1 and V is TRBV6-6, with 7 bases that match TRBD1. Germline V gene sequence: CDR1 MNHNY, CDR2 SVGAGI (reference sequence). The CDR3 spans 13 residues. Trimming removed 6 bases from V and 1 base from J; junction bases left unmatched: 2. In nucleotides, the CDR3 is TGTGCCAGCAGGGGACAGCAGAACACTGAAGCTTTCTTT. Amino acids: CASRGQQNTEAFF.